The rows below give T cell receptor beta chains drawn from one sample of a study of CXCR3-negative and CXCR3-positive naive CD8 T cells. Using the 5' RACE reads, TCRdb records one entry per CDR3 protein without DNA. The sample has some 110,000 distinct CDR3 sequences. The material sequenced was naive CXCR3+ CD8+ T cells from blood. These receptor sequences come from a human donor in good health. Some clones in this sample may be carry-over from other donors' samples. Each CDR3 is given with its conserved first and last residue.

v_gene,j_gene,CDR3aa
TRBV14,TRBJ2-3,CASSQGDLDTQYF
TRBV4-1,TRBJ2-1,CASSQVVVAGEEQFF
TRBV3-1,TRBJ1-1,CASSDRRGLGTEAFF
TRBV19,TRBJ2-1,CASSIIWGGDEQFF
TRBV29-1,TRBJ2-3,CSVGGLADEWSDTQYF
TRBV6-6,TRBJ2-1,CASSYSKNEQFF
TRBV7-8,TRBJ1-2,CASSPRDGSNYGYTF
TRBV29-1,TRBJ2-1,CSVRQGGHNEQFF
TRBV5-6,TRBJ2-5,CASSLGSGRETQYF
TRBV6-5,TRBJ2-5,CASSYSTGQGETQYF
TRBV9,TRBJ2-1,CASSVSGTPYNEQFF
TRBV12-3/TRBV12-4,TRBJ1-1,CASIGSGVSNTEAFF
TRBV19,TRBJ1-5,CASSIGTDNQPQHF
TRBV29-1,TRBJ2-2,CSVEEGLNTGELFF
TRBV28,TRBJ1-2,CASSFTRQYGYTF
TRBV7-9,TRBJ2-7,CASSLPGMHEQYF